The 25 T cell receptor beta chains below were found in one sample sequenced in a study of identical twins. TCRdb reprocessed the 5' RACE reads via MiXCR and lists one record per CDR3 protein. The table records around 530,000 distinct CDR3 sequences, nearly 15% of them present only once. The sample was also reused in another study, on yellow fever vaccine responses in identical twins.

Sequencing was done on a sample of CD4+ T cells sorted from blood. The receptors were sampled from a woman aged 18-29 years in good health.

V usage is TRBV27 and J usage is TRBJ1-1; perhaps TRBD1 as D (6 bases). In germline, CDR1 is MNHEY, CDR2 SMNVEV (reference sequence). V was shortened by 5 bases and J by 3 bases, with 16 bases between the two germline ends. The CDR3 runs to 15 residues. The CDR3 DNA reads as TGTGCCAGCAGTCCTACCCCACAGGGTGACACTGAAGCTTTCTTT. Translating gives CASSPTPQGDTEAFF.

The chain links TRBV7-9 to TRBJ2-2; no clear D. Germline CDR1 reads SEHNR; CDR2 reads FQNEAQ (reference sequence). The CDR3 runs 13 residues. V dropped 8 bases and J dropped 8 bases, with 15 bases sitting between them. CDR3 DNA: TGTGCCAGCTGGCACAGCCTAGATGGGGAGCTGTTTTTT. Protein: CASWHSLDGELFF.

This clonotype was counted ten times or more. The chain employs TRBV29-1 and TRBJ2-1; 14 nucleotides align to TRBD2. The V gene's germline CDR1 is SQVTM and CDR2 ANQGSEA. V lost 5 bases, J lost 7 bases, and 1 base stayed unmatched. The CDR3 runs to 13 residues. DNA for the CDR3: TGCAGCGTTCGGACTAGCGGGAGGAATGAGCAGTTCTTC. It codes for CSVRTSGRNEQFF.

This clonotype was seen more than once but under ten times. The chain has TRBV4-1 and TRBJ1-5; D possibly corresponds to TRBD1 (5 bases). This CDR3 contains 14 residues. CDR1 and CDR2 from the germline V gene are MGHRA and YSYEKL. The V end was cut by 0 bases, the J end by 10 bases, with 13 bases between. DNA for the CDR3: TGCGCCAGCAGCCAAGACCAGGGACGAGGACCCCAGCATTTT. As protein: CASSQDQGRGPQHF.

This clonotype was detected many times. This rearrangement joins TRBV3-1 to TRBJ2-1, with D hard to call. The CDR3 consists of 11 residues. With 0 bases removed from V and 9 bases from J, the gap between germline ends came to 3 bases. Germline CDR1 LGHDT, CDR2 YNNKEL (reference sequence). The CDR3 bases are TGTGCCAGCAGCCAAGAGAGTGAGCAGTTCTTC. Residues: CASSQESEQFF.

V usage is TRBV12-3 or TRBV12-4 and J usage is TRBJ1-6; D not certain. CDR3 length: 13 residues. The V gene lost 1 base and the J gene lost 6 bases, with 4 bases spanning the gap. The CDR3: CASSLEVNSPLHF. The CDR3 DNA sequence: TGTGCCAGCAGTTTAGAAGTTAATTCACCCCTCCACTTT.

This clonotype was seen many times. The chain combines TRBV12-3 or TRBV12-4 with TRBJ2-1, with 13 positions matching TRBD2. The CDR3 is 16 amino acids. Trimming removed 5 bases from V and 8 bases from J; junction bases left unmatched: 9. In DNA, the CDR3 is TGTGCCAGCAGTGCCCAACTAGCGGGAGGGCTGGATGAGCAGTTCTTC. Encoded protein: CASSAQLAGGLDEQFF.

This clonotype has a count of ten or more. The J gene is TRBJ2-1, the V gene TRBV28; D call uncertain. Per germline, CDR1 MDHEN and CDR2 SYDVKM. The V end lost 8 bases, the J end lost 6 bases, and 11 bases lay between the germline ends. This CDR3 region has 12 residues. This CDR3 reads CASLSTTNEQFF. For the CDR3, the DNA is TGTGCCAGCCTATCTACTACCAATGAGCAGTTCTTC.

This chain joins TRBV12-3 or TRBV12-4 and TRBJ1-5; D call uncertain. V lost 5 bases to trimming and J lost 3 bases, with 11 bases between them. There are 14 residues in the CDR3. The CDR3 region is CASSTRRNNQPQHF. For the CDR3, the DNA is TGTGCCAGCAGTACCCGACGGAACAATCAGCCCCAGCATTTT.

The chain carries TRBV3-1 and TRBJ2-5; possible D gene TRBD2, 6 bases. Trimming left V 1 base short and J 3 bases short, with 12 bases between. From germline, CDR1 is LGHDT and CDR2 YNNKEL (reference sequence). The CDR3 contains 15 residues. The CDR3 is CASSQVRTTKETQYF. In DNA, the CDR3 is TGTGCCAGCAGCCAAGTGCGGACTACCAAAGAGACCCAGTACTTC.

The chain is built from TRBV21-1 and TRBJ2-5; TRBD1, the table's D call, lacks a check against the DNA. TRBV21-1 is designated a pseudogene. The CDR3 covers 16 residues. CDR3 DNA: TGTGCCAGCAGCAAAAGAGGGTCGGGCAGGCGAGAGACCCAGTACTTC. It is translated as CASSKRGSGRRETQYF.

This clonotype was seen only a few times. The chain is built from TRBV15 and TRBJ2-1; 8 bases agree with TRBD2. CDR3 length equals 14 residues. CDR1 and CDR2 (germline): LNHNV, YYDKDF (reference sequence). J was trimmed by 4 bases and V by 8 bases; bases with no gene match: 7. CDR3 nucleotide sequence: TGTGCCACCGGCAAAGCGGGGGTGTACAATGAGCAGTTCTTC. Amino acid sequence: CATGKAGVYNEQFF.

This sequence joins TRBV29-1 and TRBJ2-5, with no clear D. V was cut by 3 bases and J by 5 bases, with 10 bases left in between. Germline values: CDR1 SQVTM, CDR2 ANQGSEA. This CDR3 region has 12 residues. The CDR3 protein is CSVEKGLETQYF. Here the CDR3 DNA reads TGCAGCGTTGAGAAGGGTTTGGAGACCCAGTACTTC. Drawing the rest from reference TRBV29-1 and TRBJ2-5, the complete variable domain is SAVISQKPSRDICQRGTSLTIQCQVDSQVTMMFWYRQQPGQSLTLIATANQGSEATYESGFVIDKFPISRPNLTFSTLTVSNMSPEDSSIYLCSVEKGLETQYFGPGTRLLVL.

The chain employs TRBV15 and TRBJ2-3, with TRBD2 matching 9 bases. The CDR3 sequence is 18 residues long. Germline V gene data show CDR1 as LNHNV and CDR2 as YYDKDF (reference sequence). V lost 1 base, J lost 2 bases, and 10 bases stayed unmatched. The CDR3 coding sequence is TGTGCCACCAGCAGAGTTCCCGCGGGAGGGGCCCCCACAGATACGCAGTATTTT. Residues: CATSRVPAGGAPTDTQYF.

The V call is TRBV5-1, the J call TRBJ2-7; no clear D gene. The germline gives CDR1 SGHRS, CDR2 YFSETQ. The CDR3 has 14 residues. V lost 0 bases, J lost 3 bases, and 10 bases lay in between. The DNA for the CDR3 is TGCGCCAGCAGCTTGGGAACGACCGTCTACGAGCAGTACTTC. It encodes CASSLGTTVYEQYF.

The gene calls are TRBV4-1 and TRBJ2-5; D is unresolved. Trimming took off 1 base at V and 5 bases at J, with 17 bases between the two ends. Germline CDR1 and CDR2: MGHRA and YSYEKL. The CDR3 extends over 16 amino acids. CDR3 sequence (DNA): TGCGCCAGCAGCCAAGTTGCAGGCACCGGTCCGGAGACCCAGTACTTC. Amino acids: CASSQVAGTGPETQYF.

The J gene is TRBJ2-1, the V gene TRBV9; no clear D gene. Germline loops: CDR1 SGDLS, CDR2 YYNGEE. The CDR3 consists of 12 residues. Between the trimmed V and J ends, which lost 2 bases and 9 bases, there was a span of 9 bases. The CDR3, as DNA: TGTGCCAGCAGCGTCCCTATGGGTGAGCAGTTCTTC. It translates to CASSVPMGEQFF. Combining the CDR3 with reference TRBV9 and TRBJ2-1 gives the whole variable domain DSGVTQTPKHLITATGQRVTLRCSPRSGDLSVYWYQQSLDQGLQFLIQYYNGEERAKGNILERFSAQQFPDLHSELNLSSLELGDSALYFCASSVPMGEQFFGPGTRLTVL.

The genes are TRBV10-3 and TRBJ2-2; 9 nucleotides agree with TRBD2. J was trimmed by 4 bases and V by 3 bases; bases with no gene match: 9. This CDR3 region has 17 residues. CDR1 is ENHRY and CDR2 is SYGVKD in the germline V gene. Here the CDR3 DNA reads TGTGCCATCAGTGATAGCTTCTCTAGCGGGGTCACCGGGGAGCTGTTTTTT. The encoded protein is CAISDSFSSGVTGELFF.

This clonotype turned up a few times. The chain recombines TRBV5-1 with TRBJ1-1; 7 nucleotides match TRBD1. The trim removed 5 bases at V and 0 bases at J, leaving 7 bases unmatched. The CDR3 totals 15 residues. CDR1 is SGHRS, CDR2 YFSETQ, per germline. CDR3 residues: CASSRLQGMNTEAFF. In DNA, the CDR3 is TGCGCCAGCAGTCGTTTACAGGGGATGAACACTGAAGCTTTCTTT.

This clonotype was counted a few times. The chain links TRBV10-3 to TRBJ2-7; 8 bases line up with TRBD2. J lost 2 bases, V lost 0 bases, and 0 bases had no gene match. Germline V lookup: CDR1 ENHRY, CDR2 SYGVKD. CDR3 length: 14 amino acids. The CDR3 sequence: CAISESSGAYEQYF. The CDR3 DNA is TGTGCCATCAGTGAGTCTAGCGGGGCCTACGAGCAGTACTTC.

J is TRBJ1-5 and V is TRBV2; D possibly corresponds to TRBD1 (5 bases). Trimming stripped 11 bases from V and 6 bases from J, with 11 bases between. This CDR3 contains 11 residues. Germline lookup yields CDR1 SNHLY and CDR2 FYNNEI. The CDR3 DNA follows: TGTGCCGGAGGGGCCGGTCAGCCCCAGCATTTT. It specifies CAGGAGQPQHF.

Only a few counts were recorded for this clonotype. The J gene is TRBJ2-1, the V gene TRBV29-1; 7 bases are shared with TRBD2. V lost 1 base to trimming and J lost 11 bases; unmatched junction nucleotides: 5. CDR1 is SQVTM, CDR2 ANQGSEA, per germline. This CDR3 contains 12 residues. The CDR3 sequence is CSVEAASGQQFF. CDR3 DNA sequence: TGCAGCGTTGAAGCGGCTAGCGGCCAGCAGTTCTTC.

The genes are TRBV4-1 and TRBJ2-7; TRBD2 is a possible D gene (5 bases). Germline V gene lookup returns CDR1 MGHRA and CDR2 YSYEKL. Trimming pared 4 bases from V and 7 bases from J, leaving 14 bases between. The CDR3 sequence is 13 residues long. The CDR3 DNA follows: TGCGCCAGCAGCCCAACGGGGTCGTGGGAGCAGTACTTC. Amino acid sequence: CASSPTGSWEQYF.

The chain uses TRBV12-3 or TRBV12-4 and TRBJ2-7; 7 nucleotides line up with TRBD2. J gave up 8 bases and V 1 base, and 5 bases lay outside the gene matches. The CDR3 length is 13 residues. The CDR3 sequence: CASSLGGGLKQYF. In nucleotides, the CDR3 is TGTGCCAGCAGTTTAGGCGGGGGATTAAAGCAGTACTTC.

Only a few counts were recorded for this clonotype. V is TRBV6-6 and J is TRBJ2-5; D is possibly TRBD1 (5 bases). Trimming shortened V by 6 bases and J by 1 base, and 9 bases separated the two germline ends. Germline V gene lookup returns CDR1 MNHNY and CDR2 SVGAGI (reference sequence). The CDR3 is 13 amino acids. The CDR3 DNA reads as TGTGCCAGCAGACAGGCCTCCCAAGAGACCCAGTACTTC. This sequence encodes CASRQASQETQYF.